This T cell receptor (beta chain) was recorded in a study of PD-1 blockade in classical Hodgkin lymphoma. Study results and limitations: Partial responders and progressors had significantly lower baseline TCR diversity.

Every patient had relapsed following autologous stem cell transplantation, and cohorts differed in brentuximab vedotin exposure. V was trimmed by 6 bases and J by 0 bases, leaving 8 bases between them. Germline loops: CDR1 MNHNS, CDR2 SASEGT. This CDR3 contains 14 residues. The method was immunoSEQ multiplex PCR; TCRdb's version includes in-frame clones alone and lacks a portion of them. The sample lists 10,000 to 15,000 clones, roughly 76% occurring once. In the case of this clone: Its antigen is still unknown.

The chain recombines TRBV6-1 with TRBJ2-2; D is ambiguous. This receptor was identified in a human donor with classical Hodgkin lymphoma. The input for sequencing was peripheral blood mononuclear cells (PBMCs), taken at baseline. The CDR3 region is CASRQLPNTGELFF. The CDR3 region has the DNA TGTGCCAGCAGACAACTTCCGAACACCGGGGAGCTGTTTTTT.